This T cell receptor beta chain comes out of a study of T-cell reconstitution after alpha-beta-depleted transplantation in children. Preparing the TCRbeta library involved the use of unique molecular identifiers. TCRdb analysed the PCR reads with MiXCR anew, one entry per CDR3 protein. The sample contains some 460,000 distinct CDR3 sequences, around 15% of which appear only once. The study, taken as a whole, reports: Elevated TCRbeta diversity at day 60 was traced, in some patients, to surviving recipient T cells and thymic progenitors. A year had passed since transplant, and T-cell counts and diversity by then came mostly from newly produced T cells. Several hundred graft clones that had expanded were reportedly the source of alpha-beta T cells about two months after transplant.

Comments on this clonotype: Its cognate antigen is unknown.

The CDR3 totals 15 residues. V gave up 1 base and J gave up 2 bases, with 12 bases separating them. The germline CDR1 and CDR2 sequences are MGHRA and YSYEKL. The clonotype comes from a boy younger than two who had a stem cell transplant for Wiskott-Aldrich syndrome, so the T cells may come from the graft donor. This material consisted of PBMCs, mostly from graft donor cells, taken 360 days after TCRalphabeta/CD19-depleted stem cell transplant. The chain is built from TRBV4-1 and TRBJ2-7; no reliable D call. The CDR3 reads CASSQALYYPYEQYF. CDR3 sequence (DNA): TGCGCCAGCAGCCAAGCACTCTACTATCCCTACGAGCAGTACTTC.